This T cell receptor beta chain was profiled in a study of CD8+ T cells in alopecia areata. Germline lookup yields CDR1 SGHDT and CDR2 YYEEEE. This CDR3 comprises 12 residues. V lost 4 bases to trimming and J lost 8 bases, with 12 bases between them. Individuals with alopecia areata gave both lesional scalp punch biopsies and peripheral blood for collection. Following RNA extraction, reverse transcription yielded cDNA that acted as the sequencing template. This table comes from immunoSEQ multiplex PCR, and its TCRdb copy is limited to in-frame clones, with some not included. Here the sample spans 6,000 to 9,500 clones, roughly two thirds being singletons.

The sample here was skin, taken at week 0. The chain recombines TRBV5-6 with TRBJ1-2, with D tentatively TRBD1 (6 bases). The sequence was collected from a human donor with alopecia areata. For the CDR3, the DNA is TGTGCCAGCAGCCCTGGACAGCTGGGCTACACCTTC. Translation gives CASSPGQLGYTF.